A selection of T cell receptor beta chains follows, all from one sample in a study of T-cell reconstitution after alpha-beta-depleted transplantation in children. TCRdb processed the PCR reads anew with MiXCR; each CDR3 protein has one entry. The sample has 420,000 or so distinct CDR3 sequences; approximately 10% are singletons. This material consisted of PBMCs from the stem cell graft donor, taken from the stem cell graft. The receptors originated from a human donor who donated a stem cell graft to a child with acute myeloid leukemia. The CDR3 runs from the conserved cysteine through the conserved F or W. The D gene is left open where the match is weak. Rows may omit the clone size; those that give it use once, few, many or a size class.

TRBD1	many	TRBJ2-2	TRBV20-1	TGCAGTGCTAGGGGGACAGGGGTCGGGGAGCTGTTTTTT	CSARGTGVGELFF
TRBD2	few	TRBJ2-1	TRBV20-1	TGCAGTGCTTCCGGGACTAGCGGGATCAATGAGCAGTTCTTC	CSASGTSGINEQFF
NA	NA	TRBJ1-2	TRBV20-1	TGCAGTGCTAAAGATTTAGTTAACTATGGCTACACCTTC	CSAKDLVNYGYTF
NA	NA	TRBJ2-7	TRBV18	TGTGCCAGCTCACGGGACCCGTCATTGGTAGAGCAGTACTTC	CASSRDPSLVEQYF
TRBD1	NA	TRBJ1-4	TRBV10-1	TGCGCCAGCAGTCGCCCGGACAGGGTCCAATCGTTCGTCTATGAAAAACTGTTTTTT	CASSRPDRVQSFVYEKLFF
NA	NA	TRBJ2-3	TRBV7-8	TGTGCCAGCAGCTCATGCTGGAGGACGGAAGATACGCAGTATTTT	CASSSCWRTEDTQYF
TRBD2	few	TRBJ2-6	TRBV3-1	TGTGCCAGCAGCCACAACACCAGGACGGGAGGATCTGGGGCCAACGTCCTGACTTTC	CASSHNTRTGGSGANVLTF
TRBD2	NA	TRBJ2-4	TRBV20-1	TGCAGTGCGGCGACAGCTAGACTAGCGGGGACAAACATTCAGTACTTC	CSAATARLAGTNIQYF
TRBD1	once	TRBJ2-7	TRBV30	TGTGCCTGGAGTGGGGCGACAGGGGCCTACGAGCAGTACTTC	CAWSGATGAYEQYF
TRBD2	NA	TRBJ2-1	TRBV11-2	TGTGCCAGCAGCGATAGGGCTAGCGGGGGGGCCTATGAGCAGTTCTTC	CASSDRASGGAYEQFF
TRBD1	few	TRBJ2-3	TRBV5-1	TGCGCCAGCAGCTTGCCCTTGACAGGGAGCACAGATACGCAGTATTTT	CASSLPLTGSTDTQYF
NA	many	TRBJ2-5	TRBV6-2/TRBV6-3	TGTGCCAGCAGAATAGACGGAACCGCCCAAGAGACCCAGTACTTC	CASRIDGTAQETQYF
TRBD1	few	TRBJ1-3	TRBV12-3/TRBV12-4	TGTGCCAGCAGTTTCTCAGGGGGCTTTGGAAACACCATATATTTT	CASSFSGGFGNTIYF
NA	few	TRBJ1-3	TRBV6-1	TGTGCCAGCAGCGCTCTCAGGGGTGCCATATATTTT	CASSALRGAIYF
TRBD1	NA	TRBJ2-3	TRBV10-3	TGTGCCATCAGGGACAGGGGGCTTGCAGATACGCAGTATTTT	CAIRDRGLADTQYF
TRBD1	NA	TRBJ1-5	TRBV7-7	TGTGCTAGCAGCTTACTAAAAAGACAGGGAAGCAATCAGCCCCAGCATTTT	CASSLLKRQGSNQPQHF
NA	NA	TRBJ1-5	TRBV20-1	TGCAGTGCTAAGACAACTAGCAATCAGCCCCAGCATTTT	CSAKTTSNQPQHF
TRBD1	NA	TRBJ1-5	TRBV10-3	TGTGCCATCGGGCAGGGGGCCGATCAGCCCCAGCATTTT	CAIGQGADQPQHF
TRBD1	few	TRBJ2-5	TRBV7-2	TGTGCCAGCACCCTGACAGGGTGGGGAGAGACCCAGTACTTC	CASTLTGWGETQYF
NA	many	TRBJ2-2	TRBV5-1	TGCGCCAGCAGCTGGGGGACGGCTAACACCGGGGAGCTGTTTTTT	CASSWGTANTGELFF
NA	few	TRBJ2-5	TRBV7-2	TGTGCCAGCAGACCGGGGGGCCTAGGGGAGACCCAGTACTTC	CASRPGGLGETQYF
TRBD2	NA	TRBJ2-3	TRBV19	TGTGCCAGTAGTATAGGGACTAGCGGGAGTGCAGATACGCAGTATTTT	CASSIGTSGSADTQYF
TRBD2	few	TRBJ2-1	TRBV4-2	TGTGCCAGCAGCAGAGGACTAGCGGAACACAATGAGCAGTTCTTC	CASSRGLAEHNEQFF
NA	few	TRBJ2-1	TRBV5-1	TGCGCCAGCAGCCCCCCCATTTACAATGAGCAGTTCTTC	CASSPPIYNEQFF
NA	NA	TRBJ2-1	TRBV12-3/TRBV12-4	TGTGCCAGCAGGCCGTCAGGGCTTTACAATGAGCAGTTCTTC	CASRPSGLYNEQFF
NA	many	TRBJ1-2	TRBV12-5	TGTGCTAGTGGTTTGGAAAACAAATATGGCTACACCTTC	CASGLENKYGYTF
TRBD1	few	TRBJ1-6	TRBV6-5	TGTGCCAGCAGTTACTCGAACAGGGGTACACCCCTCCACTTT	CASSYSNRGTPLHF
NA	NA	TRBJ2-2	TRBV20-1	TGCAGTGCTAGAGACTCAGTCACCGGGGAGCTGTTTTTT	CSARDSVTGELFF
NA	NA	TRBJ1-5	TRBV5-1	TGCGCCAGCAGCAGTCAGGGTCTTAGCAATCAGCCCCAGCATTTT	CASSSQGLSNQPQHF
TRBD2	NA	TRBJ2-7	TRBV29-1	TGCAGCTTCATAGCGGGAGGGCCTGACGAGCAGTACTTC	CSFIAGGPDEQYF
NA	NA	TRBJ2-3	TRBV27	TGTGCCAGCAAGAGCGCCACCCGTAGCACAGATACGCAGTATTTT	CASKSATRSTDTQYF
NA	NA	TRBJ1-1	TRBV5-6	TGTGCCAGCAGCTTCGTGAGGATGCACAACACTGAAGCTTTCTTT	CASSFVRMHNTEAFF
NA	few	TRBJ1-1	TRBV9	TGTGCCAGCAGCCAGGGTCAACAGCCGAGTAACACTGAAGCTTTCTTT	CASSQGQQPSNTEAFF
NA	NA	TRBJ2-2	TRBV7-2	TGTGCCAGCAGCTTACAACACGGGGAGCTGTTTTTT	CASSLQHGELFF
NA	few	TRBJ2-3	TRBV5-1	TGCGCCAGCAGCGAGATCGGGGCGGGCACAGATACGCAGTATTTT	CASSEIGAGTDTQYF
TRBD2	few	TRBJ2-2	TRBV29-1	TGCAGCGCCCGTGGGGGAGGGCATAGCACCGGGGAGCTGTTTTTT	CSARGGGHSTGELFF
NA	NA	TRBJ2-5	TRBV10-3	TGTGCCATCAGCCTAGGGACCACCCCTGGGGAGACCCAGTACTTC	CAISLGTTPGETQYF
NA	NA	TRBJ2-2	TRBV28	TGTGCCAGTTTCGCCAGGAACACCGGGGAGCTGTTTTTT	CASFARNTGELFF
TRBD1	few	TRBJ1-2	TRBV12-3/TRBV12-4	TGTGCCAGCAGTTTAAACAGGGGGGATGGCTACACCTTC	CASSLNRGDGYTF
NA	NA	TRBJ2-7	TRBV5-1	TGCGCCAGCAGCAAGGGGACGGCCTCTCAGACCTACGAGCAGTACTTC	CASSKGTASQTYEQYF